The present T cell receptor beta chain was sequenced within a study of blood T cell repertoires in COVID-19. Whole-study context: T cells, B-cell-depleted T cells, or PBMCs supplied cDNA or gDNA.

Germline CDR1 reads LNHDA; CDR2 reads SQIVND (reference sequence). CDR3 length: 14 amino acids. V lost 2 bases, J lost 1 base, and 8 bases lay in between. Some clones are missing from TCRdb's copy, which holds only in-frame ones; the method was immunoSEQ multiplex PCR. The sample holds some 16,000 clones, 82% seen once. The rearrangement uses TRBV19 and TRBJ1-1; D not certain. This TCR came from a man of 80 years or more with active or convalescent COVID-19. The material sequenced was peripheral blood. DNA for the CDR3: TGTGCCAGTAGTATACTCGACTGGAACACTGAAGCTTTCTTT. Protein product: CASSILDWNTEAFF.